This T cell receptor beta chain was observed in a study of blood T cell repertoires in COVID-19. For the study at large: COVID-19 samples, acute and convalescent, were from the United States, Italy and Spain. The cDNA or gDNA used as material had been derived from T cells, B-cell-depleted T cells, or PBMCs.

V shed 0 bases and J shed 1 base, with 3 bases lying between them. The length of the CDR3 is 13 residues. Germline V gives CDR1 SGHAT, CDR2 FQNNGV. Produced via immunoSEQ multiplex PCR; TCRdb's table is partial and in-frame only. The table shows about half a million clones, with 80% to 90% occurring only once. As concerns this clone: The identical CDR3 is also encoded by other nucleotide sequences in the sample.

This TCR derives from a human donor in a cohort sampled during active COVID-19. Source material: peripheral blood. The V call is TRBV11-2, the J call TRBJ1-1; D is uncertain. In DNA form, the CDR3 reads TGTGCCAGCAGCTTAGAGCGGAACACTGAAGCTTTCTTT. Its translation: CASSLERNTEAFF.